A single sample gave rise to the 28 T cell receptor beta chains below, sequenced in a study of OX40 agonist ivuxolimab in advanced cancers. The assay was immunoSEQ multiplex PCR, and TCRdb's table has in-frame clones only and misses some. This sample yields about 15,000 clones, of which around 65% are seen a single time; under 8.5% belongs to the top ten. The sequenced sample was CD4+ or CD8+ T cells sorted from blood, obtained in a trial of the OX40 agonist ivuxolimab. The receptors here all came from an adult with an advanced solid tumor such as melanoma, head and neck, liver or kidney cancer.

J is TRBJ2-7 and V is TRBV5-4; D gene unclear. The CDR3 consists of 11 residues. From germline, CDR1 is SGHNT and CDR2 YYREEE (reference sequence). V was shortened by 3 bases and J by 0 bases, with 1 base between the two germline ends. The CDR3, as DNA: TGTGCCAGCAGCTCCTCCTACGAGCAGTACTTC. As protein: CASSSSYEQYF.

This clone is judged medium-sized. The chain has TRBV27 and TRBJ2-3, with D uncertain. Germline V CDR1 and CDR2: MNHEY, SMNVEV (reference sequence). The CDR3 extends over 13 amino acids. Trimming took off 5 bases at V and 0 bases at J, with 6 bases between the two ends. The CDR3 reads CASSLLSTDTQYF. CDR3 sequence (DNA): TGTGCCAGCAGTCTCCTAAGCACAGATACGCAGTATTTT.

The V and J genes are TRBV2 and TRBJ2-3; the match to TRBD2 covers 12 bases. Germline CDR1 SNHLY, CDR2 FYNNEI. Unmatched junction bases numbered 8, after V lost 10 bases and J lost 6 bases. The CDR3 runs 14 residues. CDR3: CATQTSGGPDTQYF. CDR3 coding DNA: TGTGCCACCCAAACTAGCGGGGGGCCCGATACGCAGTATTTT.

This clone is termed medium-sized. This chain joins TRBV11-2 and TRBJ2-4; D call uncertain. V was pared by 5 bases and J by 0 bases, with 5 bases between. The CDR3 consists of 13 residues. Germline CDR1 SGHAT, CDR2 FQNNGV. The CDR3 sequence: CASSDLAKNIQYF. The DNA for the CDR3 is TGTGCCAGCAGCGATCTAGCCAAAAACATTCAGTACTTC.

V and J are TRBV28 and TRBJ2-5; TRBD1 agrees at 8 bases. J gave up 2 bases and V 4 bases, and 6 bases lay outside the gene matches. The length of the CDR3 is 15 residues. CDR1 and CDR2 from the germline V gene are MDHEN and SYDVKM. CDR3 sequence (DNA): TGTGCCAGCAGTTCCTATAACAGGGGGCAAGAGACCCAGTACTTC. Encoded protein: CASSSYNRGQETQYF.

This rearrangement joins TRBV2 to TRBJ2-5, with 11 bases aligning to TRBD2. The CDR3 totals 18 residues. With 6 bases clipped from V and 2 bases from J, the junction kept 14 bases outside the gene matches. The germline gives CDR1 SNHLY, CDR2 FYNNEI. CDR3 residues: CASRGKEGLAAVQETQYF. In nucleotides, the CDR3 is TGTGCCAGCAGAGGTAAAGAGGGACTAGCGGCCGTTCAAGAGACCCAGTACTTC.

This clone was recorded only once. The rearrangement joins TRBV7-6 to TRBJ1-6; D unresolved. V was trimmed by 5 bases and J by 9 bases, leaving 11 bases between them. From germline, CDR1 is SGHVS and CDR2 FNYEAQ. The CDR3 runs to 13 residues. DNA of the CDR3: TGTGCCAGCAGCCCTGGATTGCTTTCACCCCTCCACTTT. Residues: CASSPGLLSPLHF.

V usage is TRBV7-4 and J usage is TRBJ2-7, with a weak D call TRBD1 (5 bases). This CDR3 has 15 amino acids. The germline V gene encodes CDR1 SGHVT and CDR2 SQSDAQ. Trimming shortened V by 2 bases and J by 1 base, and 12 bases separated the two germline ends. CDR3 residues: CASSLSGDSSYEQYF. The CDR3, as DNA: TGTGCCAGCAGCTTATCGGGCGACAGTTCCTACGAGCAGTACTTC.

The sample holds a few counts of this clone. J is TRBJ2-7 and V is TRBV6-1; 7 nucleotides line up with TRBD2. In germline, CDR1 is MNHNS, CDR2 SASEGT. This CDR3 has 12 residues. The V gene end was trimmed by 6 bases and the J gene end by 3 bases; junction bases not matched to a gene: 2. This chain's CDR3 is CASRGGVYEQYF. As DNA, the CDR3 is TGTGCCAGCAGGGGGGGGGTCTACGAGCAGTACTTC.

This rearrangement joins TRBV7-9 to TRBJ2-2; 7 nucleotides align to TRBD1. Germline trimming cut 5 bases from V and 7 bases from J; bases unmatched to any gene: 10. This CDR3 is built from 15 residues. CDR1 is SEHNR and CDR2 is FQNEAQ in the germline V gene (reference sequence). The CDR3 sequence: CASSTGQYLSGELFF. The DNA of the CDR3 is TGTGCCAGCAGCACGGGACAGTATCTCAGCGGGGAGCTGTTTTTT.

CDR3 DNA: TGTGCCAGCAGCCAGGTCAGCGGGACCGCGAATCAGCCCCAGCATTTT. Translated, it gives CASSQVSGTANQPQHF. The chain uses TRBV4-2 and TRBJ1-5, with D maybe TRBD1 (5 bases). Germline assignment: CDR1 LGHNA and CDR2 YNFKEQ. V was clipped by 3 bases and J by 4 bases, with 16 bases between them. The CDR3 consists of 16 residues.

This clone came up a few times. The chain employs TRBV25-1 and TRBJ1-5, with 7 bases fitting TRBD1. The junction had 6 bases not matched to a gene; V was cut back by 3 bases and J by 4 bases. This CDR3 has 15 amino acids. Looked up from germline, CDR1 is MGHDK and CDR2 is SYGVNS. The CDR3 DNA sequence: TGTGCCAGCAGTGACCTTATCAGGGGGAATCAGCCCCAGCATTTT. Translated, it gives CASSDLIRGNQPQHF.

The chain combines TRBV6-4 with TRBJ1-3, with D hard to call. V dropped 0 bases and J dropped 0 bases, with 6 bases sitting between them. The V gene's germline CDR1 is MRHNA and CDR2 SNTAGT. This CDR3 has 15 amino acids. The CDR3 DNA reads TGTGCCAGCAGTGACTCGATATCCTCTGGAAACACCATATATTTT. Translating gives CASSDSISSGNTIYF.

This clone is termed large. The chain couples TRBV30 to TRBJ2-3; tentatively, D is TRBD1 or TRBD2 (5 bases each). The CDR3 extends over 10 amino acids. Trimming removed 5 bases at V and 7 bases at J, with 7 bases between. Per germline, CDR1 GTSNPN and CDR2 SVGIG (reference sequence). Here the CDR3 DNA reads TGTGCCTGGGGGGGTAATACGCAGTATTTT. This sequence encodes CAWGGNTQYF.

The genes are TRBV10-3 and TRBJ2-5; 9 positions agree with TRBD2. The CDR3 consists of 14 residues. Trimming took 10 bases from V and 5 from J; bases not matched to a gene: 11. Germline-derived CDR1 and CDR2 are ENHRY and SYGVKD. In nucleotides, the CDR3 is TGTGCCACCAGGGTAGCGGGGGCCTGGGAGACCCAGTACTTC. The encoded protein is CATRVAGAWETQYF.

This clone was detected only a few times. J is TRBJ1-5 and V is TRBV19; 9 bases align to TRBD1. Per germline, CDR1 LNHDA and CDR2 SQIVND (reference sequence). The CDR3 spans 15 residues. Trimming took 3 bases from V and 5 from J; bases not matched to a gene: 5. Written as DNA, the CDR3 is TGTGCCAGTAGTATTTCGACAGGGGGTTATCAGCCCCAGCATTTT. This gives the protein CASSISTGGYQPQHF.

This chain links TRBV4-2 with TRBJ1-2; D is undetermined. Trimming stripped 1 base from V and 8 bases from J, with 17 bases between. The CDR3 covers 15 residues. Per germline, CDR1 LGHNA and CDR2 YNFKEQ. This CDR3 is CASSQVGITEEGYTF. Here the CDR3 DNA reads TGTGCCAGCAGCCAAGTTGGGATCACTGAAGAAGGCTACACCTTC.

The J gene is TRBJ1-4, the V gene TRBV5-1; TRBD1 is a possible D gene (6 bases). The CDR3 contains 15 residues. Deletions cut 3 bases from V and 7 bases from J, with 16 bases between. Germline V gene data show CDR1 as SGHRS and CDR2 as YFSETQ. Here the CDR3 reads CASSSGQPRGEKLFF. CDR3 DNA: TGCGCCAGCAGCTCCGGACAGCCTAGGGGTGAAAAACTGTTTTTT.

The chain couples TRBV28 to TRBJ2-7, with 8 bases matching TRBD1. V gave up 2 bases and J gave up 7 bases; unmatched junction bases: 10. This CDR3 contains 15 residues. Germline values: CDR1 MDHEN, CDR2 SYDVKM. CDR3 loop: CASSLGTGLPEEQYF. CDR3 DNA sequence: TGTGCCAGCAGTTTAGGGACAGGCCTCCCTGAGGAGCAGTACTTC.

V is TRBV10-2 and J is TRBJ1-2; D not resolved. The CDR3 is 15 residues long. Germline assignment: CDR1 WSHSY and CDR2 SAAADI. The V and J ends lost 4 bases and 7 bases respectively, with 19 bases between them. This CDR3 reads CASSASSLVVSGYTF. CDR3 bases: TGCGCCAGCAGTGCCTCGTCCCTCGTTGTCTCTGGCTACACCTTC.

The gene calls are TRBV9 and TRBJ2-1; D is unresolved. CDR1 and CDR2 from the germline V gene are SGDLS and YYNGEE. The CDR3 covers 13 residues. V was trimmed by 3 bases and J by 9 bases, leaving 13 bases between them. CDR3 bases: TGTGCCAGCAGCGCACTAAGCCACTTTGAGCAGTTCTTC. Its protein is CASSALSHFEQFF.

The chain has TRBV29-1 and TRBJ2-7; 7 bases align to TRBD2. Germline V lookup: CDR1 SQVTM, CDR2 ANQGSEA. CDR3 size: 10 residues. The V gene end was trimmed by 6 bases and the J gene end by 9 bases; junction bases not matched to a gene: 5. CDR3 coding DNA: TGCAGCGTCAGGGAGGGGACGCAGTACTTC. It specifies CSVREGTQYF.

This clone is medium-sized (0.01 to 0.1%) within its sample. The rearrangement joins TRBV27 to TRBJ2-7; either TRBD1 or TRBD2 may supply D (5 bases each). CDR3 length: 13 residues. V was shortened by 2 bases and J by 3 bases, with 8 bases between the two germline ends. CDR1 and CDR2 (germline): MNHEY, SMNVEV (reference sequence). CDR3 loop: CASSLGGGYEQYF. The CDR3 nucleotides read TGTGCCAGCAGTTTAGGTGGGGGCTACGAGCAGTACTTC.

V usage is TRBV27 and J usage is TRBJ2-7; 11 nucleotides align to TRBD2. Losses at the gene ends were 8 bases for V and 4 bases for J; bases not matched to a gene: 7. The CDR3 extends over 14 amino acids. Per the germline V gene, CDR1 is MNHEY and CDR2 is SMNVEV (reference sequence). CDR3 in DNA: TGTGCCAGCGGGCTAGCGGGGGGAATGTACGAGCAGTACTTC. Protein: CASGLAGGMYEQYF.

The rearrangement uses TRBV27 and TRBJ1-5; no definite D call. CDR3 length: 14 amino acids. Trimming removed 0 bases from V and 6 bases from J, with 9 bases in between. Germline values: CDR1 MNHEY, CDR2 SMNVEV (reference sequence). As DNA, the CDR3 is TGTGCCAGCAGTTTATCAGGATGGTCTCAGCCCCAGCATTTT. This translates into CASSLSGWSQPQHF.

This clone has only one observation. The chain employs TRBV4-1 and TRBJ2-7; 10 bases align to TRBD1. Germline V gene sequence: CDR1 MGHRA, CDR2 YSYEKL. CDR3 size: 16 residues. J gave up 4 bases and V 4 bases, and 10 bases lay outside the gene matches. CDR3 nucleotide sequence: TGCGCCAGCAGCCCCTACCCGGGACAGGGGACTTACGAGCAGTACTTC. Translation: CASSPYPGQGTYEQYF.

CDR3 protein: CASSIGKYQETQYF. Here the CDR3 DNA reads TGTGCCAGTAGTATAGGCAAGTACCAAGAGACCCAGTACTTC. The chain couples TRBV19 to TRBJ2-5; D not resolved. With 1 base removed from V and 0 bases from J, the gap between germline ends came to 6 bases. Per the germline V gene, CDR1 is LNHDA and CDR2 is SQIVND (reference sequence). This CDR3 has 14 residues.

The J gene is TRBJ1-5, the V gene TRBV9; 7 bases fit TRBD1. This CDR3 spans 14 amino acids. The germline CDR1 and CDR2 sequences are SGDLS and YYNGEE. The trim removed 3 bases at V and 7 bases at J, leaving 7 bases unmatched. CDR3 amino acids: CASSARQGGQPQHF. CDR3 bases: TGTGCCAGCAGCGCCCGACAGGGTGGACAGCCCCAGCATTTT. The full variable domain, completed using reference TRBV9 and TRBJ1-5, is DSGVTQTPKHLITATGQRVTLRCSPRSGDLSVYWYQQSLDQGLQFLIQYYNGEERAKGNILERFSAQQFPDLHSELNLSSLELGDSALYFCASSARQGGQPQHFGDGTRLSIL.